One and the same sample provided the 8 T cell receptor beta chains below, sequenced in a study of radiotherapy plus CTLA-4 blockade in lung cancer. The repertoire was sequenced with immunoSEQ multiplex PCR; TCRdb's copy has only in-frame clones and lacks some. The repertoire consists of tens of thousands of clones, with approximately 79% occurring once and the leading ten covering 3.2%. This specimen was peripheral blood, taken from a patient treated with radiotherapy plus ipilimumab. These receptors were obtained from a human donor with non-small cell lung cancer who had a partial response to radiotherapy plus ipilimumab.

This clone was seen a single time. The gene calls are TRBV10-3 and TRBJ1-1, with D tentatively TRBD1 (6 bases). This CDR3 has 20 residues. CDR1 and CDR2 from the germline V gene are ENHRY and SYGVKD. V dropped 2 bases and J dropped 0 bases, with 25 bases sitting between them. The chain's CDR3 is CAISEEFPSGEKRMNTEAFF. The CDR3 DNA reads as TGTGCCATCAGTGAGGAATTTCCCTCAGGGGAAAAGAGAATGAACACTGAAGCTTTCTTT.

This clone has more than one count but fewer than ten. The V gene is TRBV5-5, the J gene TRBJ2-4; TRBD2 is a possible D gene (6 bases). Trimming removed 4 bases at V and 8 bases at J, with 16 bases between. Germline V CDR1 and CDR2: SGHKS, YYEKEE (reference sequence). The CDR3 is 14 amino acids. The CDR3 nucleotides are TGTGCCAGCAGCGAGGAGGGTCTGATGGACATTCAGTACTTC. It translates to CASSEEGLMDIQYF.

There are a few counts of this clone. The J gene is TRBJ2-2, the V gene TRBV5-6; 7 bases line up with TRBD1. The CDR3 contains 16 residues. V shed 3 bases, J shed 2 bases, and the junction held 7 bases outside the gene matches. The germline V gene encodes CDR1 SGHDT and CDR2 YYEEEE. DNA of the CDR3: TGTGCCAGCAGCTCCACTGGGACAGCTAACACCGGGGAGCTGTTTTTT. Translated: CASSSTGTANTGELFF. Combining the CDR3 with reference TRBV5-6 and TRBJ2-2 gives the whole variable domain DAGVTQSPTHLIKTRGQQVTLRCSPKSGHDTVSWYQQALGQGPQFIFQYYEEEERQRGNFPDRFSGHQFPNYSSELNVNALLLGDSALYLCASSSTGTANTGELFFGEGSRLTVL.

The J gene is TRBJ1-2, the V gene TRBV9, with TRBD1 as a possible D gene (5 bases). The germline V gene encodes CDR1 SGDLS and CDR2 YYNGEE. The CDR3 spans 15 residues. V dropped 3 bases and J dropped 8 bases, with 20 bases sitting between them. The CDR3 region is CASSGYDSWSKGYTF. In DNA form, the CDR3 reads TGTGCCAGCAGCGGCTACGACAGTTGGTCTAAGGGCTACACCTTC.

In nucleotides, the CDR3 is TGCGCCAGGGAATCCTCCAGGGGTTCGCGGAGTAACTATGGCTACACCTTC. It codes for CARESSRGSRSNYGYTF. The chain joins TRBV23-1 to TRBJ1-2; D possibly corresponds to TRBD1 (6 bases). TRBV23-1 is assigned to the ORF class and has an uncertain function. CDR3 length: 17 amino acids. With 9 bases removed from V and 1 base from J, the gap between germline ends came to 24 bases.

This clone was seen a few times. The gene calls are TRBV23-1 and TRBJ2-7; D uncertain. TRBV23-1 is an open reading frame, and its role is uncertain. Deletions cut 4 bases from V and 3 bases from J, with 4 bases between. The CDR3 spans 11 residues. The CDR3 nucleotides are TGCGCCAGCAGTCCCAGCTACGAGCAGTACTTC. It yields the protein CASSPSYEQYF.

The CDR3 bases are TGTGCCAGCAGTTTGACTGGCGGGGAGCTGTTTTTT. Protein sequence: CASSLTGGELFF. V is TRBV27 and J is TRBJ2-2, with D uncertain. The germline CDR1 and CDR2 sequences are MNHEY and SMNVEV (reference sequence). Trimming removed 3 bases from V and 7 bases from J, with 6 bases in between. This CDR3 spans 12 amino acids.

V and J are TRBV4-2 and TRBJ2-3; 8 positions agree with TRBD2. V gave up 3 bases and J gave up 3 bases; unmatched junction bases: 8. The CDR3 extends over 16 amino acids. Germline-derived CDR1 and CDR2 are LGHNA and YNFKEQ. The DNA of the CDR3 is TGTGCCAGCAGCCATATCCGGGGGGGCCCAACAGATACGCAGTATTTT. Amino acids: CASSHIRGGPTDTQYF.